This T cell receptor (beta chain) was obtained from a study of post-analysis software for immune sequencing data. cDNA libraries of TCR beta carried unique molecular identifiers. In TCRdb, the PCR reads were re-called with MiXCR into one record per CDR3 protein. The table has 160,000 or so distinct CDR3 sequences, around 36% seen once; the top ten hold under 30%. The CDR3 runs to 12 residues. Germline values: CDR1 DFQATT, CDR2 SNEGSKA (reference sequence). This receptor was obtained from a girl aged 5 to 17 with multiple sclerosis. Sequences were derived from blood, sampled after autologous hematopoietic stem cell transplantation. The chain has TRBV20-1 and TRBJ2-7; TRBD2 might be the D (5 bases). The last part of the DNA fits TRBJ2-5 better; the J call may be wrong. CDR3 protein: CSARVSGETQYF. CDR3 bases: TGCAGTGCTAGAGTCAGCGGAGAGACCCAGTACTTC.